This T cell receptor (beta chain) came from a study of beta chain features in type 1 diabetes. This CDR3 is built from 14 residues. With 5 bases removed from V and 5 bases from J, the gap between germline ends came to 15 bases. CDR1 and CDR2 (germline): MNHNS, SASEGT. This clone occurred a few times. No antigen is known for it. Findings and caveats of the study: When Type 1 diabetes patients were examined, their TCRB CDR3s proved moderately but significantly shorter in all four CD4+ subsets.

Isolated RNA was reverse transcribed in full, so expressed TCRB transcripts were sequenced. About 3.57 million reads were obtained on average from naive, central memory and regulatory T cell samples. Produced via immunoSEQ multiplex PCR; TCRdb's table is partial and in-frame only. Among around 690,000 clones listed, 9.5% to 15% were seen once. V is TRBV6-1 and J is TRBJ1-1; a possible D gene is TRBD1 (5 bases). Sample: naive CD4+ T cells from blood. The TCR was taken from a man aged 25-45 years with type 1 diabetes. The DNA of the CDR3 is TGTGCCAGCAGTCTTCGGCAGGGCCGAACTGAAGCTTTCTTT. It codes for CASSLRQGRTEAFF.